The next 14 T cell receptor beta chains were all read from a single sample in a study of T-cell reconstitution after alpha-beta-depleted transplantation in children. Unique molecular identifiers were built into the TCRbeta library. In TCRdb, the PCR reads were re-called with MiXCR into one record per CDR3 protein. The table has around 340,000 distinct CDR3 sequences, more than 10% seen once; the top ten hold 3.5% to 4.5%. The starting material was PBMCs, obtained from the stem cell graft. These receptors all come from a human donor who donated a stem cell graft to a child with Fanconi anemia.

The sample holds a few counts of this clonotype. This CDR3 is CASSWDREETQYF. The CDR3 DNA is TGTGCCAGTAGTTGGGACAGAGAAGAGACCCAGTACTTC. The chain recombines TRBV19 with TRBJ2-5, with 7 bases aligning to TRBD1. The CDR3 has 13 amino acids. The junction had 3 bases not matched to a gene; V was cut back by 5 bases and J by 3 bases. Looked up from germline, CDR1 is LNHDA and CDR2 is SQIVND (reference sequence). Full variable domain (rest looked up from reference TRBV19 and TRBJ2-5): DGGITQSPKYLFRKEGQNVTLSCEQNLNHDAMYWYRQDPGQGLRLIYYSQIVNDFQKGDIAEGYSVSREKKESFPLTVTSAQKNPTAFYLCASSWDREETQYFGPGTRLLVL.

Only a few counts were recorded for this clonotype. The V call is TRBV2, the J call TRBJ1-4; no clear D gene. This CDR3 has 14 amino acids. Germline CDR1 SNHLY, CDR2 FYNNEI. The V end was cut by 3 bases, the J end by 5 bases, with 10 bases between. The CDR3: CASSEGNYNEKLFF. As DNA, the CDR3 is TGTGCCAGCAGTGAGGGGAACTACAATGAAAAACTGTTTTTT.

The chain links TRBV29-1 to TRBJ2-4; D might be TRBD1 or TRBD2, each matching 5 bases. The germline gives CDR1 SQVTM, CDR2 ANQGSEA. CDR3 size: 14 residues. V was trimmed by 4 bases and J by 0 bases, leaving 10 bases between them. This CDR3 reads CSVGDGLAKNIQYF. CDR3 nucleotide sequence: TGCAGCGTTGGGGACGGCCTAGCCAAAAACATTCAGTACTTC.

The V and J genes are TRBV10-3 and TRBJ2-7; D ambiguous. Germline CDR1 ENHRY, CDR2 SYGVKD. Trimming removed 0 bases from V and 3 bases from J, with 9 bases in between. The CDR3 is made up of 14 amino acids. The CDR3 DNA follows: TGTGCCATCAGTGAGTCAAAGGGCCGCTACGAGCAGTACTTC. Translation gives CAISESKGRYEQYF.

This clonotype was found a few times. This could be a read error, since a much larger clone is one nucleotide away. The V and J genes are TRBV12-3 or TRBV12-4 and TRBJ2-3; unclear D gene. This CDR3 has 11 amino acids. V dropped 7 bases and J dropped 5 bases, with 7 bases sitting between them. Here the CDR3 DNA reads TGTGCCAGCACCTGGGGAGATACGCAGTATTTT. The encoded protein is CASTWGDTQYF.

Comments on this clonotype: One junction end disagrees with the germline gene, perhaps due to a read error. The CDR3 bases are TGTGCCAGGAGCCCCCGGACAAACTCCCGTTTCAACGAGCAGTACTTC. This gives the protein CARSPRTNSRFNEQYF. J is TRBJ2-7 and V is TRBV4-2; D perhaps matches TRBD1 (5 bases). The CDR3 loop spans 16 amino acids. Germline CDR1 is LGHNA and CDR2 is YNFKEQ.

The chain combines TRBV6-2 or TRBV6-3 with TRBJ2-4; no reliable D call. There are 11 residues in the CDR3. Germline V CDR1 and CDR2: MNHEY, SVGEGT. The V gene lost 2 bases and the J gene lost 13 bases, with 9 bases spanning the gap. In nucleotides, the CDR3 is TGTGCCAGCAGTTACGAGTTTGGACAGTACTTC. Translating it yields CASSYEFGQYF.

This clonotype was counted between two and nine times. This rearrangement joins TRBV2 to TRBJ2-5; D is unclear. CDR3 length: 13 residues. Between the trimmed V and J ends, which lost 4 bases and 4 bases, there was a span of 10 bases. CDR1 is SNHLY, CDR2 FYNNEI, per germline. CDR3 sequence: CASSATQLETQYF. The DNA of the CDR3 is TGTGCCAGCAGTGCCACGCAGTTAGAGACCCAGTACTTC.

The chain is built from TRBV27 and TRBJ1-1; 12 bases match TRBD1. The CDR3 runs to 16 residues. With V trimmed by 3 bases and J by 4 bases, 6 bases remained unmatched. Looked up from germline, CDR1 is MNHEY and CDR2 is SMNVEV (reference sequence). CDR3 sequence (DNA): TGTGCCAGCAGTTTTTTGGGGACAGGGGGCGGCACTGAAGCTTTCTTT. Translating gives CASSFLGTGGGTEAFF.

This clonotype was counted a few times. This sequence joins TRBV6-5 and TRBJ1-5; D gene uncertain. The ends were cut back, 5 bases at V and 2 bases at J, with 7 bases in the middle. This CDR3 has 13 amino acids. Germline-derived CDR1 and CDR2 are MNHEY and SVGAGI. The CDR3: CASSPRRNQPQHF. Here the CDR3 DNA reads TGTGCCAGCAGTCCCCGACGCAATCAGCCCCAGCATTTT.

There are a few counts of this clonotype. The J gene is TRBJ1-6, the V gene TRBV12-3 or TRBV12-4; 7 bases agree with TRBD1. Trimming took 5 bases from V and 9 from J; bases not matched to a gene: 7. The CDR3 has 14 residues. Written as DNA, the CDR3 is TGTGCCAGCAGTGCCGGGACAGTAAGTTCACCCCTCCACTTT. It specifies CASSAGTVSSPLHF.

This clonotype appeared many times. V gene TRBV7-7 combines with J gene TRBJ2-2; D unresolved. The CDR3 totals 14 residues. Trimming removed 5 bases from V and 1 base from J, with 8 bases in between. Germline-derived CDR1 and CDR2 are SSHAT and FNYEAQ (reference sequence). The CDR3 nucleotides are TGTGCCAGCAGCCCGACACTGAACACCGGGGAGCTGTTTTTT. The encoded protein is CASSPTLNTGELFF.

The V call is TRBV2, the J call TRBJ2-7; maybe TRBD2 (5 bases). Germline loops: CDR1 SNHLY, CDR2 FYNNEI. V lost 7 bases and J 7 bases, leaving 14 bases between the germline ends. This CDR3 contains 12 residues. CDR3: CASTDGRREQYV. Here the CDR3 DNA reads TGTGCCAGCACTGACGGCAGGAGGGAGCAGTACGTC.

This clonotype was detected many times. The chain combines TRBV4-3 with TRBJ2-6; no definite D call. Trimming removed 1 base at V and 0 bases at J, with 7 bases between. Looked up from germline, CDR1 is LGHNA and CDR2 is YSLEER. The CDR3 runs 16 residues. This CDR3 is CASSQGVASGANVLTF. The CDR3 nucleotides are TGCGCCAGCAGCCAAGGGGTAGCCTCTGGGGCCAACGTCCTGACTTTC.